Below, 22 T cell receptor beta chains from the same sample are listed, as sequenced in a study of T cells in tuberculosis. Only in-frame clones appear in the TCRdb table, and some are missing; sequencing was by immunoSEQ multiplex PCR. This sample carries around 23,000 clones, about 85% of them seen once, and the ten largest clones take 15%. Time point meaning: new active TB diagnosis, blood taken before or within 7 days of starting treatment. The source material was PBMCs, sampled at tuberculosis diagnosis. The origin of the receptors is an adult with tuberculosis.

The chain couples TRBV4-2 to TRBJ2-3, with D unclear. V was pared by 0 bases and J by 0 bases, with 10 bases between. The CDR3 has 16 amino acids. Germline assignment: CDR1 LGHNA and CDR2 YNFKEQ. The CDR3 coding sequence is TGTGCCAGCAGCCAAGATGGAGACTCTAGCACAGATACGCAGTATTTT. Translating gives CASSQDGDSSTDTQYF.

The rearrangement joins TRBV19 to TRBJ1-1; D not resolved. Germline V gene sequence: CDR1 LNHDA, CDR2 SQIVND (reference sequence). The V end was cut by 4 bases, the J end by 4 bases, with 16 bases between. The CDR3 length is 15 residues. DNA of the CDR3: TGTGCCAGTAGTACTGCACCAAGCGGGAGCACTGAAGCTTTCTTT. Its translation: CASSTAPSGSTEAFF.

CDR3 in amino acids: CASQDRASSYEQYF. In nucleotides, the CDR3 is TGTGCCAGCCAGGACAGGGCAAGCTCCTACGAGCAGTACTTC. The chain links TRBV27 to TRBJ2-7, with 8 bases aligning to TRBD1. Germline-derived CDR1 and CDR2 are MNHEY and SMNVEV (reference sequence). The V and J ends lost 8 bases and 0 bases, in that order; junction bases with no gene match: 6. The CDR3 contains 14 residues.

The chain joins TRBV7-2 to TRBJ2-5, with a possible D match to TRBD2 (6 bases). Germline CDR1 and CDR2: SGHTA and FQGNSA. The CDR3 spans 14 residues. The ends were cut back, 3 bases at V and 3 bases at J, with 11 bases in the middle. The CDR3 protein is CASSLGGAKETQYF. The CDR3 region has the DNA TGTGCCAGCAGCTTGGGCGGGGCGAAAGAGACCCAGTACTTC.

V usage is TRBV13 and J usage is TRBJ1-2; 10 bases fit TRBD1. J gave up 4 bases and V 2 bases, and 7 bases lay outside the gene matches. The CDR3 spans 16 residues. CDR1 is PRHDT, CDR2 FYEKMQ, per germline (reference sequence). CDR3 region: CASSLLRQGAGYGYTF. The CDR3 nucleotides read TGTGCCAGCAGCTTACTCCGACAGGGGGCGGGCTATGGCTACACCTTC.

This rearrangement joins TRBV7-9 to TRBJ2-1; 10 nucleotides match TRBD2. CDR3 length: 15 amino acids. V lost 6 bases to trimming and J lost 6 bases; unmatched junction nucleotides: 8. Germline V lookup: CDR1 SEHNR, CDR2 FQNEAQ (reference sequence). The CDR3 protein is CASSSLAGVSNEQFF. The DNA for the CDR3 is TGTGCCAGCAGTTCTCTAGCGGGAGTTAGCAATGAGCAGTTCTTC.

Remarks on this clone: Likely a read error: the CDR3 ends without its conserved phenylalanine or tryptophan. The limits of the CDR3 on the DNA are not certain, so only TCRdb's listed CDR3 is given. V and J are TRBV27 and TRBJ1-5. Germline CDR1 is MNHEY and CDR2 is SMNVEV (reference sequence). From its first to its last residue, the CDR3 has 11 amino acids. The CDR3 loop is CASRERGRGVP.

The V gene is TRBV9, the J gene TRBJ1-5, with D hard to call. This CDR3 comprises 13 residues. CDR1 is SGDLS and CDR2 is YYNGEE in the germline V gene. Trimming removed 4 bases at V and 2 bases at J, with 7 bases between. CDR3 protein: CASSSGGNQPQHF. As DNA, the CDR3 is TGTGCCAGCAGCTCTGGAGGCAATCAGCCCCAGCATTTT.

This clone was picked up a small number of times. The CDR3 coding sequence is TGTGCCAGCAGCTTAGGACGGACTGGGGACATTCAGTACTTC. It codes for CASSLGRTGDIQYF. This chain joins TRBV7-2 and TRBJ2-4, with a possible D match to TRBD2 (5 bases). Germline V gene data show CDR1 as SGHTA and CDR2 as FQGNSA. V shed 1 base and J shed 8 bases, with 12 bases lying between them. The CDR3 is 14 amino acids.

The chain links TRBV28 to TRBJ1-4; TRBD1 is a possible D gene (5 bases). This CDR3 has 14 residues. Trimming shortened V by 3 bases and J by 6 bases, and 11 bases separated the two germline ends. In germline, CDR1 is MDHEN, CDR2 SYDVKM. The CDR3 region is CASSLGQGYEKLFF. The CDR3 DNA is TGTGCCAGCAGTTTGGGGCAGGGCTATGAAAAACTGTTTTTT.

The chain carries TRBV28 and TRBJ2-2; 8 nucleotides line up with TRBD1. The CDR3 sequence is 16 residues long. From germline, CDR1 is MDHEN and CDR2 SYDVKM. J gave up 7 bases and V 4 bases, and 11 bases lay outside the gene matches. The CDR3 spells CASSSYDRGRNGELFF. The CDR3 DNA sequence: TGTGCCAGCAGTTCCTATGACAGGGGAAGGAACGGGGAGCTGTTTTTT.

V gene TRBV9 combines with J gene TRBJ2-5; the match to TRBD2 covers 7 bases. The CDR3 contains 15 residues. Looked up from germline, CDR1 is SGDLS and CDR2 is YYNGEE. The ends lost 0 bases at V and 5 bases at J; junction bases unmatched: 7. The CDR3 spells CASSVVFGLGETQYF. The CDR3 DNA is TGTGCCAGCAGCGTAGTCTTTGGACTAGGGGAGACCCAGTACTTC.

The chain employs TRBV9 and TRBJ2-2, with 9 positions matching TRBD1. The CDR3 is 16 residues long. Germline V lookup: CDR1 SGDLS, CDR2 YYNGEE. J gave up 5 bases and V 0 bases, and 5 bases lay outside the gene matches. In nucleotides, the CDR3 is TGTGCCAGCAGCGTAGCCGGGACAGGGAAGACCGGGGAGCTGTTTTTT. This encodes CASSVAGTGKTGELFF.

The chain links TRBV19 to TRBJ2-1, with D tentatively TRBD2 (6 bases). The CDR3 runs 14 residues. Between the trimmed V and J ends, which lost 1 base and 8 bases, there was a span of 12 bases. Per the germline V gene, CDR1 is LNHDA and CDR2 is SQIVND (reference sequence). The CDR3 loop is CASSIAGLSDEQFF. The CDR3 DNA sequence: TGTGCCAGTAGTATAGCCGGACTAAGCGATGAGCAGTTCTTC.

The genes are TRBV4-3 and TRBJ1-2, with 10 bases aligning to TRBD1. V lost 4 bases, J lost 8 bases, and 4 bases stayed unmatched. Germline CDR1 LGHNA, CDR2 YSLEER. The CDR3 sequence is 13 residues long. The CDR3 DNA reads TGCGCCAGCAGCCTTGGGACAGGGGACGGCTACACCTTC. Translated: CASSLGTGDGYTF.

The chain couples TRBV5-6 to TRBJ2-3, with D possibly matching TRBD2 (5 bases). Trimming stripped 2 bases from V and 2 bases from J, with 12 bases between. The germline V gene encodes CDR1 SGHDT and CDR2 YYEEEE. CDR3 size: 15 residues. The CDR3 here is CASSLKAAHTDTQYF. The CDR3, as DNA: TGTGCCAGCAGCTTAAAAGCGGCTCACACAGATACGCAGTATTTT.

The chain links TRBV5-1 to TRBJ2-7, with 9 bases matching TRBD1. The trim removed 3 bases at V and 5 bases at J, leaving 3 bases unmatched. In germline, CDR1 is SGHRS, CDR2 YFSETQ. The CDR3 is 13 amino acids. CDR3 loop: CASSWGQGHEQYF. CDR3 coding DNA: TGCGCCAGCAGCTGGGGACAGGGCCACGAGCAGTACTTC.

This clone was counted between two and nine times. The CDR3 reads CAWSQGDTEAFF. CDR3 coding DNA: TGTGCCTGGAGTCAAGGGGACACTGAAGCTTTCTTT. The J gene is TRBJ1-1, the V gene TRBV30, with D possibly TRBD1 on 5 matching bases. The CDR3 totals 12 residues. From germline, CDR1 is GTSNPN and CDR2 SVGIG (reference sequence). V lost 2 bases and J lost 3, with 7 bases in between.

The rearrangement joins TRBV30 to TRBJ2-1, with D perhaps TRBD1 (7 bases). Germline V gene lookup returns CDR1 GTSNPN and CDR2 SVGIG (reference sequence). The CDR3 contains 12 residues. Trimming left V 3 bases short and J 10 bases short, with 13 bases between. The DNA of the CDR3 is TGTGCCTGGAGCCCTTCAGGGGGGGAGCAGTTCTTC. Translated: CAWSPSGGEQFF. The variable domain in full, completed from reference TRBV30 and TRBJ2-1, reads SQTIHQWPATLVQPVGSPLSLECTVEGTSNPNLYWYRQAAGRGLQLLFYSVGIGQISSEVPQNLSASRPQDRQFILSSKKLLLSDSGFYLCAWSPSGGEQFFGPGTRLTVL.

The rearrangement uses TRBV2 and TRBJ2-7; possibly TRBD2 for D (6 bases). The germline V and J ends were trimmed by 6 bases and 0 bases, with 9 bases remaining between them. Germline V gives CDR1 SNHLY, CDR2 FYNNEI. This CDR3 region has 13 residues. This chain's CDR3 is CASRGTFSYEQYF. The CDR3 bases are TGTGCCAGCAGGGGGACTTTCTCCTACGAGCAGTACTTC. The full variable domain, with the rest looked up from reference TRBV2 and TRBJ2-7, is EPEVTQTPSHQVTQMGQEVILRCVPISNHLYFYWYRQILGQKVEFLVSFYNNEISEKSEIFDDQFSVERPDGSNFTLKIRSTKLEDSAMYFCASRGTFSYEQYFGPGTRLTVT.

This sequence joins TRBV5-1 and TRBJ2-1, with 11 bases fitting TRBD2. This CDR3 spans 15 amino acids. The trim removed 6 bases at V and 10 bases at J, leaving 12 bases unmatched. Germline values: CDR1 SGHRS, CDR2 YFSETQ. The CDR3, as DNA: TGCGCCAGCATCCGCGGGACTAGCGGTACGCAGGAGCAGTTCTTC. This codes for CASIRGTSGTQEQFF. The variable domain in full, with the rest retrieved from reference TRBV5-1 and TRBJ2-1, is KAGVTQTPRYLIKTRGQQVTLSCSPISGHRSVSWYQQTPGQGLQFLFEYFSETQRNKGNFPGRFSGRQFSNSRSEMNVSTLELGDSALYLCASIRGTSGTQEQFFGPGTRLTVL.

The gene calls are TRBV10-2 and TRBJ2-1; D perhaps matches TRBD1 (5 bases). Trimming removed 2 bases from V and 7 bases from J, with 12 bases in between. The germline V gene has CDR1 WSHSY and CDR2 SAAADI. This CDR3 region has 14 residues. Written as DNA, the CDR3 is TGCGCCAGCAGTGAGCAAGAAGGGGCAAATGAGCAGTTCTTC. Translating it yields CASSEQEGANEQFF.